This TCR beta chain emerged from a study of blood T cell repertoires in COVID-19. This CDR3 is built from 13 residues. From germline, CDR1 is LNHDA and CDR2 SQIVND (reference sequence). Trimming stripped 3 bases from V and 7 bases from J, with 7 bases between. The data were produced by immunoSEQ multiplex PCR, yet TCRdb's version contains in-frame clones alone and is incomplete. The sample lists about 29,000 clones; approximately 80% were seen once. Source material: peripheral blood. The V gene is TRBV19, the J gene TRBJ1-6; D is possibly TRBD1 (5 bases). This receptor was obtained from a man older than 75 with active or convalescent COVID-19. CDR3 loop: CASSITGNSPLHF. The CDR3 DNA follows: TGTGCCAGTAGTATTACAGGAAATTCACCCCTCCACTTT.